This TCR beta chain appears in the sequencing data of a study of blood T cell repertoires in COVID-19. The table came from immunoSEQ multiplex PCR; TCRdb's copy has only in-frame clones and leaves some out. The repertoire holds more than 200,000 clones, with about nine tenths as singletons. This clone was seen a handful of times. In germline, CDR1 is GTSNPN, CDR2 SVGIG (reference sequence). With 3 bases removed from V and 1 base from J, the gap between germline ends came to 16 bases. The CDR3 has 17 amino acids. This chain connects TRBV30 to TRBJ1-6, with D possibly matching TRBD1 (5 bases). Material for sequencing was peripheral blood. This clonotype originated in a man in his forties or fifties with acute or convalescent COVID-19. The CDR3 protein is CAWRYPTATSYNSPLHF. In DNA, the CDR3 is TGTGCCTGGAGATACCCGACAGCTACTTCCTATAATTCACCCCTCCACTTT.